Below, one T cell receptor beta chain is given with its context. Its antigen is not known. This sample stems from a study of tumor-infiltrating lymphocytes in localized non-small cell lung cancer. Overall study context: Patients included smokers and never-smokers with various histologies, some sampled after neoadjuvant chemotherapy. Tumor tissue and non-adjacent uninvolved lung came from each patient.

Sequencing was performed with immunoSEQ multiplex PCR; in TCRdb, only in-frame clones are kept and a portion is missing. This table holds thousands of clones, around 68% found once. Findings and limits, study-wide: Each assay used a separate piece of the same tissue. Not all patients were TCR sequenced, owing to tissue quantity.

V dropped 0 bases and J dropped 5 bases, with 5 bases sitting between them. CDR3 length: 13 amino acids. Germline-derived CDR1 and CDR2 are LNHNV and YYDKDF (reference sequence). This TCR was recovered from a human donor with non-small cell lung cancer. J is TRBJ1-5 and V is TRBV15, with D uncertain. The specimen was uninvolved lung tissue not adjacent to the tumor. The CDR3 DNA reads TGTGCCACCAGCAGAGATTGGGATCAGCCCCAGCATTTT. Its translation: CATSRDWDQPQHF.